Only one count was recorded for the clone carrying this T cell receptor beta chain. Its antigen is unknown. These data originate in a study of T cell repertoires in cytomegalovirus infection. Background on the study: Both a matching HLA type and CMV infection were indicated by public TCR beta signatures.

Study conclusions and caveats: CMV-specific TCR beta clonotypes restricted by HLA-C dominated the ex vivo response.

Germline CDR1 reads LNHDA; CDR2 reads SQIVND (reference sequence). The CDR3 contains 13 residues. The V end was cut by 5 bases, the J end by 5 bases, with 10 bases between. In TCRdb, the reads were re-called with MiXCR into one record per CDR3 protein. The repertoire holds approximately 470,000 distinct CDR3 sequences, about 42% seen once, with around 44% in the top ten. This clonotype was obtained from a human donor in good health (CMV status not recorded). Some clones in this sample may be carry-over from other donors' samples. The source material was cultured PBMCs, sampled from culture after CMV antigen stimulation. This chain links TRBV19 with TRBJ2-4; D is possibly TRBD1 (5 bases). The DNA for the CDR3 is TGTGCCAGTAGTGGTTGGACACAAAACATTCAGTACTTC. Its protein is CASSGWTQNIQYF.